This is a list of T cell receptor beta chains from one sample in a study of CD8+CD57+ T cells in acquired aplastic anemia. A single record per CDR3 protein comes from TCRdb applying MiXCR to the reads. The sample contains hundreds of thousands of distinct CDR3 sequences, about a third of which appear only once. Sequenced: sorted CD4+, CD8+, or CD8+CD57+ T cells (not recorded which) from PBMCs. Source of these receptors: a human donor with aplastic anemia. Both conserved end residues are part of each CDR3. A D gene is named only where the DNA matches it firmly. Expanded clones are given a class, and other clones once, few, many or no size at all.

clone_size j_call v_call d_call cdr3_aa cdr3_nt
. TRBJ2-3 TRBV19 . CASSIVGGPDTQYF TGTGCCAGTAGTATAGTGGGGGGGCCAGATACGCAGTATTTT
. TRBJ2-2 TRBV7-3 . CASSSVDTGELFF TGTGCCAGCAGCTCCGTTGACACCGGGGAGCTGTTTTTT
. TRBJ2-7 TRBV4-1 . CASSQESGTQYEQYF TGCGCCAGCAGCCAAGAGTCTGGGACACAGTACGAGCAGTACTTC
. TRBJ2-1 TRBV10-3 . CAISVNNEQFF TGTGCCATCAGTGTTAACAATGAGCAGTTCTTC
many TRBJ2-7 TRBV24-1 . CATSAADAYEQYF TGTGCCACCAGTGCCGCGGACGCCTACGAGCAGTACTTC
. TRBJ2-5 TRBV19 TRBD2 CASSIDPPNQTSGGKGQYF TGTGCCAGTAGTATAGATCCACCAAATCAGACTAGCGGGGGGAAGGGCCAGTACTTC
many TRBJ2-2 TRBV7-2 . CASRENTGELFF TGTGCCAGCAGGGAGAACACCGGGGAGCTGTTTTTT
many TRBJ2-1 TRBV29-1 . CSAEVQGKNEQFF TGCAGCGCTGAGGTACAGGGTAAGAATGAGCAGTTCTTC
. TRBJ1-5 TRBV6-5 . CASSYTDQPQHF TGTGCCAGCAGTTACACTGATCAGCCCCAGCATTTT
many TRBJ1-1 TRBV19 . CATVSRSAEAFF TGTGCCACAGTATCCCGGTCCGCTGAAGCTTTCTTT
. TRBJ2-1 TRBV25-1 . CASSELGGTGGNEQFF TGTGCCAGCAGTGAATTAGGGGGGACCGGTGGAAATGAGCAGTTCTTC
few TRBJ2-5 TRBV4-3 . CASSQVGQGGETQYF TGCGCCAGCAGCCAAGTTGGTCAGGGGGGAGAGACCCAGTACTTC
few TRBJ1-2 TRBV20-1 . CSARMGYYGYTF TGCAGTGCTAGGATGGGCTACTATGGCTACACCTTC
many TRBJ2-7 TRBV20-1 . CSALDRISEQYF TGCAGTGCCCTTGACCGGATCTCCGAGCAGTACTTC
. TRBJ1-1 TRBV6-1 . CASSRSGVYTEAFF TGTGCCAGCAGTCGTTCGGGGGTCTACACTGAAGCTTTCTTT
. TRBJ1-1 TRBV9 . CASSPGPQNTEAFF TGTGCCAGCAGCCCGGGACCGCAGAACACTGAAGCTTTCTTT
. TRBJ1-4 TRBV19 . CASTLRRSGAGEKLFF TGTGCCAGTACCTTAAGAAGGTCAGGCGCCGGTGAAAAACTGTTTTTT
many TRBJ1-2 TRBV9 TRBD1 CASSVDPGTVLVGGYTF TGTGCCAGCAGCGTCGACCCCGGGACAGTCCTTGTGGGGGGCTACACCTTC
. TRBJ1-2 TRBV3-1 . CASSQGVDYGYTF TGTGCCAGCAGCCAAGGGGTTGACTATGGCTACACCTTC
. TRBJ2-2 TRBV7-4 TRBD2 CASSLGTSGRANTGELFF TGTGCCAGCAGCTTAGGGACTAGCGGGAGAGCCAACACCGGGGAGCTGTTTTTT
. TRBJ2-3 TRBV18 TRBD2 CASSPSIAGVSADTQYF TGTGCCAGCTCACCTTCCATAGCGGGAGTATCCGCAGATACGCAGTATTTT
once TRBJ1-2 TRBV3-1 . CASSRNTGSSYGYTF TGTGCCAGCAGTCGTAACACAGGGAGTTCATATGGCTACACCTTC
many TRBJ2-7 TRBV20-1 TRBD1 CSASLTGGMNEQYF TGCAGTGCCAGCCTGACAGGGGGCATGAACGAGCAGTACTTC
. TRBJ1-1 TRBV2 . CASSEQGRTTEAFF TGTGCCAGCAGTGAGCAGGGGCGTACCACTGAAGCTTTCTTT
many TRBJ1-6 TRBV19 . CASSILAGNNSPLHF TGTGCCAGTAGTATATTGGCAGGAAATAATTCACCCCTCCACTTT
many TRBJ2-7 TRBV19 TRBD1 CASSKTGTGERDEQYF TGTGCCAGTAGCAAAACCGGGACAGGGGAACGGGACGAGCAGTACTTC
many TRBJ1-5 TRBV20-1 . CSARGTQRQGGQPQHF TGCAGTGCTAGAGGGACTCAAAGGCAGGGAGGACAGCCCCAGCATTTT
few TRBJ1-1 TRBV3-1 TRBD1 CASSQMGQGRSTEAFF TGTGCCAGCAGCCAGATGGGACAGGGGAGGTCAACTGAAGCTTTCTTT
. TRBJ2-5 TRBV5-6 TRBD2 CASSLGAGGQSETQYF TGTGCCAGCAGCTTGGGAGCGGGGGGGCAATCGGAGACCCAGTACTTC
many TRBJ1-1 TRBV29-1 . CSVQKTPNTEAFF TGCAGCGTACAGAAAACACCGAACACTGAAGCTTTCTTT
. TRBJ1-2 TRBV20-1 TRBD1 CSARLDRVYDGYTF TGCAGTGCTAGACTGGACAGGGTATATGATGGCTACACCTTC
. TRBJ2-7 TRBV15 . CATSRDRNHEQYF TGTGCCACCAGCAGAGACAGGAACCACGAGCAGTACTTC
. TRBJ2-1 TRBV27 . CASSHYRMSPNNEQFF TGTGCCAGCAGCCATTACAGGATGTCACCTAACAATGAGCAGTTCTTC
. TRBJ2-2 TRBV7-2 . CASSSPGTNTGELFF TGTGCCAGCAGCTCCCCCGGGACTAACACCGGGGAGCTGTTTTTT
many TRBJ1-6 TRBV12-3/TRBV12-4 TRBD1 CASSTGTGVWPPLHF TGTGCCAGCAGTACCGGGACAGGCGTTTGGCCACCCCTCCACTTT
. TRBJ2-3 TRBV11-2 . CASSLGPLGRGDTQYF TGTGCCAGCAGCTTAGGACCTCTGGGTCGGGGAGATACGCAGTATTTT
few TRBJ1-6 TRBV7-9 . CASSHNSQRNSPLHF TGTGCCAGCAGCCACAACTCACAAAGGAATTCACCCCTCCACTTT
many TRBJ1-5 TRBV7-2 TRBD1 CASSPQRDRVQPQHF TGTGCCAGCAGCCCCCAACGGGACAGGGTTCAGCCCCAGCATTTT
. TRBJ2-1 TRBV10-1 TRBD2 CASSESRRLAGGRDSYNEQFF TGCGCCAGCAGTGAGTCTAGGAGACTAGCGGGAGGTAGGGACTCCTACAATGAGCAGTTCTTC
. TRBJ1-1 TRBV7-4 TRBD1 CASSLETGAPLGDTEAFF TGTGCCAGCAGCTTAGAGACAGGGGCACCTCTCGGGGACACTGAAGCTTTCTTT
. TRBJ2-7 TRBV5-4 TRBD2 CASSSGLAEYEQYF TGTGCCAGCAGCTCGGGACTAGCGGAGTACGAGCAGTACTTC
many TRBJ2-7 TRBV2 . CASGRSTYEQYF TGTGCCAGCGGGAGATCGACCTACGAGCAGTACTTC
. TRBJ1-1 TRBV6-1 . CASTPLNGGRTEAFF TGTGCCAGCACCCCACTAAATGGGGGACGCACTGAAGCTTTCTTT
. TRBJ1-2 TRBV30 . CAWDGRTEDYGYTF TGTGCCTGGGACGGTAGGACAGAGGACTATGGCTACACCTTC
many TRBJ1-6 TRBV19 . CASSLGWNSPLHF TGTGCCAGTAGCCTGGGGTGGAATTCACCCCTCCACTTT